The rows below give T cell receptor beta chains drawn from one sample of a study of CXCR3-negative and CXCR3-positive naive CD8 T cells. TCRdb re-called the 5' RACE reads and gives one entry per CDR3 protein, without DNA. This sample's clone table lists tens of thousands of distinct CDR3 sequences. The sequencing input was naive CXCR3- CD8+ T cells from blood. These TCRs come from a human donor in good health. Some clones in this sample may be carry-over from other donors' samples. CDR3s include the opening cysteine and the closing phenylalanine or tryptophan. The order of the fields is J gene, clone size, V gene, CDR3 protein. Clone size is stated in some rows and not others, as once, few, many or a class when expanded.

J gene: TRBJ2-7; clone size: .; V gene: TRBV7-2; CDR3 protein: CASSPNMGYEQYF
J gene: TRBJ1-3; clone size: .; V gene: TRBV29-1; CDR3 protein: CSVTDRRGNTIYF
J gene: TRBJ2-1; clone size: .; V gene: TRBV29-1; CDR3 protein: CSVEDLGETSGRVDEQFF
J gene: TRBJ2-3; clone size: .; V gene: TRBV7-7; CDR3 protein: CASAEQEGSTDTQYF
J gene: TRBJ2-7; clone size: .; V gene: TRBV28; CDR3 protein: CASSFGGSGYEQYF
J gene: TRBJ2-1; clone size: .; V gene: TRBV28; CDR3 protein: CASSILAKTYNEQFF
J gene: TRBJ2-7; clone size: .; V gene: TRBV20-1; CDR3 protein: CSARGGGDYEQYF
J gene: TRBJ2-1; clone size: .; V gene: TRBV29-1; CDR3 protein: CSPAGPNEQFF
J gene: TRBJ1-1; clone size: .; V gene: TRBV7-9; CDR3 protein: CASSFSDLGVTEAFF
J gene: TRBJ1-1; clone size: .; V gene: TRBV4-1; CDR3 protein: CASSTRLVNTEAFF
J gene: TRBJ2-2; clone size: .; V gene: TRBV4-1; CDR3 protein: CASSVAGDTGELFF
J gene: TRBJ1-1; clone size: .; V gene: TRBV29-1; CDR3 protein: CSVSGEGTEAFF
J gene: TRBJ1-1; clone size: .; V gene: TRBV3-1; CDR3 protein: CASSQASMNTEAFF
J gene: TRBJ2-1; clone size: .; V gene: TRBV7-9; CDR3 protein: CAGSPYLTSGGAVEQFF
J gene: TRBJ1-6; clone size: medium-sized; V gene: TRBV4-2; CDR3 protein: CASSQEQGIENSPLHF
J gene: TRBJ2-2; clone size: .; V gene: TRBV6-4; CDR3 protein: CASTASGEAGELFF
J gene: TRBJ2-1; clone size: .; V gene: TRBV19; CDR3 protein: CASSIGGLKQFF
J gene: TRBJ2-7; clone size: .; V gene: TRBV27; CDR3 protein: CASSPDGDRLEQYF
J gene: TRBJ2-7; clone size: .; V gene: TRBV27; CDR3 protein: CASSLSGAGYEQYF
J gene: TRBJ2-7; clone size: .; V gene: TRBV10-3; CDR3 protein: CAIRPGHSYEQYF
J gene: TRBJ2-2; clone size: .; V gene: TRBV12-3/TRBV12-4; CDR3 protein: CASIRTGETGELFF
J gene: TRBJ2-7; clone size: .; V gene: TRBV27; CDR3 protein: CASIGQGSYEQYF
J gene: TRBJ1-1; clone size: .; V gene: TRBV9; CDR3 protein: CASSVVGEVNTEAFF
J gene: TRBJ2-1; clone size: .; V gene: TRBV20-1; CDR3 protein: CSARAVERGEYNEQFF
J gene: TRBJ2-2; clone size: .; V gene: TRBV7-6; CDR3 protein: CASSPGRAHTGELFF
J gene: TRBJ1-2; clone size: .; V gene: TRBV27; CDR3 protein: CASSSGQGNYGYTF
J gene: TRBJ2-7; clone size: .; V gene: TRBV7-3; CDR3 protein: CASSLRVGGDEQYF
J gene: TRBJ2-2; clone size: .; V gene: TRBV6-6; CDR3 protein: CASSTINMGTGELFF
J gene: TRBJ2-2; clone size: .; V gene: TRBV7-8; CDR3 protein: CASSPLPQYGTGELFF
J gene: TRBJ1-1; clone size: .; V gene: TRBV28; CDR3 protein: CASSHPTGGTEAFF
J gene: TRBJ1-1; clone size: medium-sized; V gene: TRBV27; CDR3 protein: CASRGGLTLNTEAFF
J gene: TRBJ1-1; clone size: .; V gene: TRBV6-4; CDR3 protein: CASSPGQGVTEAFF
J gene: TRBJ1-4; clone size: .; V gene: TRBV4-3; CDR3 protein: CASSQGSGTNEKLFF
J gene: TRBJ2-5; clone size: .; V gene: TRBV29-1; CDR3 protein: CSVEEGNTQETQYF
J gene: TRBJ2-3; clone size: .; V gene: TRBV14; CDR3 protein: CASSQSWGGHTDTQYF
J gene: TRBJ2-7; clone size: .; V gene: TRBV28; CDR3 protein: CASRNLAGHEQYF
J gene: TRBJ2-7; clone size: .; V gene: TRBV20-1; CDR3 protein: CSARGQAEHEQYF
J gene: TRBJ2-5; clone size: .; V gene: TRBV18; CDR3 protein: CASSPGSAGETQYF
J gene: TRBJ1-1; clone size: .; V gene: TRBV6-6; CDR3 protein: CASSLDSVNTEAFF
J gene: TRBJ2-7; clone size: .; V gene: TRBV7-9; CDR3 protein: CASSSTTGPYEQYF
J gene: TRBJ2-2; clone size: .; V gene: TRBV6-5; CDR3 protein: CASIEGGERVNTGELFF
J gene: TRBJ1-2; clone size: .; V gene: TRBV7-9; CDR3 protein: CASSHRTELVLPF
J gene: TRBJ2-7; clone size: .; V gene: TRBV6-2/TRBV6-3; CDR3 protein: CASSYSSAGLGTYEQYF
J gene: TRBJ2-4; clone size: .; V gene: TRBV29-1; CDR3 protein: CSVVNKNIQYF
J gene: TRBJ2-1; clone size: .; V gene: TRBV12-3/TRBV12-4; CDR3 protein: CASSSIGTPYNEQFF